This is a list of T cell receptor beta chains from one sample in a study of blood T cell repertoires in COVID-19. Sequencing was performed with immunoSEQ multiplex PCR; in TCRdb, only in-frame clones are kept and a portion is missing. The sample consists of 350,000 to 450,000 clones, roughly 90% of them appearing once. Sequencing used peripheral blood. These receptors all stem from a woman between 55 and 75 years old with COVID-19, enrolled during active disease. CDR3s include the opening cysteine and the closing phenylalanine or tryptophan. Each record gives: clone size, V gene, J gene, D gene, CDR3 DNA, CDR3 protein. The D gene is left open where the match is weak. The size entry is marked missing in some rows and otherwise reads once, few, many or a size class.

.	TRBV12-5	TRBJ1-3	.	TGTGCTAGTGGTCAACAGGGTTATGGAAACACCATATATTTT	CASGQQGYGNTIYF
.	TRBV12-3/TRBV12-4	TRBJ1-2	.	TGTGCCAGCACATACGGACAGTTGGGCTACACCTTC	CASTYGQLGYTF
.	TRBV28	TRBJ2-5	TRBD2	TGTGCCAGCACTTACCCTAGACTAGCGGGGGAAGGAGAGACCCAGTACTTC	CASTYPRLAGEGETQYF
.	TRBV12-1	TRBJ1-2	.	TGTGCCAGCAGCACTCCCCCAGGGGGCGTCGGCGGCTACACCTTC	CASSTPPGGVGGYTF
.	TRBV4-1	TRBJ1-2	TRBD1	TGCGCCAGCAGCCAGAGGGACAGGGATCCCTATGGCTACACCTTC	CASSQRDRDPYGYTF
.	TRBV29-1	TRBJ2-2	TRBD1	TGCAGCGTTTCTGGGCAGGGGGCTCGGACCGGGGAGCTGTTTTTT	CSVSGQGARTGELFF
.	TRBV4-3	TRBJ2-5	TRBD2	TGCGCCAGCAGCCGAACTAGCGGGGGTCAAGAGACCCAGTACTTC	CASSRTSGGQETQYF
.	TRBV6-5	TRBJ1-1	.	TGTGCCAGCAGTTCACCCAGGATAGCTTTCTTT	CASSSPRIAFF
.	TRBV4-3	TRBJ1-2	TRBD1	TGCGCCAGCAGCCAGACCACAGGGGGCTCGGGCTACACCTTC	CASSQTTGGSGYTF
.	TRBV18	TRBJ2-7	TRBD1	TGTGCCAGCTCACCATCTACCGGGACAGGGTCCTCCGAGCAGTACTTC	CASSPSTGTGSSEQYF
.	TRBV9	TRBJ2-1	.	TGTGCCAGCAGCGTAGTCACAGGCAATGAGCAGTTCTTC	CASSVVTGNEQFF
.	TRBV11-3	TRBJ1-2	.	TGTGCCAGCAGCACCCCAGGAGGGTTCTTAGGCTACACCTTC	CASSTPGGFLGYTF
.	TRBV5-3	TRBJ2-2	TRBD1	TGTGCCAGAAGCTCGGCACAGGGGACATATCCCGCGAACACCGGGGAGCTGTTTTTT	CARSSAQGTYPANTGELFF
once	TRBV11-2	TRBJ1-1	TRBD1	TGTGCCAGCAGCGGACAGGCCTTAGAAGCTTTCTTT	CASSGQALEAFF
.	TRBV5-6	TRBJ2-3	.	TGTGCCAGCAGCTTGAAACCTACAGGGATCGGCACAGATACGCAGTATTTT	CASSLKPTGIGTDTQYF
once	TRBV7-2	TRBJ1-1	TRBD1	TGTGCCAGCAGCCCAACCCGGACAGGGAACACTGAAGCTTTCTTT	CASSPTRTGNTEAFF
.	TRBV9	TRBJ2-6	TRBD1	TGTGCCAGCAGCGTCCGGGACAGGGTTAATGGGGCCAACGTCCTGACTTTC	CASSVRDRVNGANVLTF
.	TRBV7-9	TRBJ1-5	TRBD1	TGTGCCAGCAGCTTAGCCGTCCAGGGGGTCAATCAGCCCCAGCATTTT	CASSLAVQGVNQPQHF
.	TRBV7-8	TRBJ1-2	.	TGTGCCAGCAGCTTAACCGGACTGGGCTATGGCTACACCTTC	CASSLTGLGYGYTF
.	TRBV6-4	TRBJ2-1	.	TGTGCCAGCAGTGATCGACAGAGCTCCTACAATGAGCAGTTCTTC	CASSDRQSSYNEQFF
.	TRBV15	TRBJ1-2	TRBD1	TGTGCCACCAGCATGGGGACAGCTGCTAACTATGGCTACACCTTC	CATSMGTAANYGYTF
.	TRBV4-1	TRBJ1-2	.	TGCGCCAGCAGCCAAGCAGGCTTCTATGGCTACACCTTC	CASSQAGFYGYTF
.	TRBV6-1	TRBJ2-1	.	TGTGCCAGCAGTGATAGTTTACATGAGCAGTTCTTC	CASSDSLHEQFF
.	TRBV11-2	TRBJ2-5	.	TGTGCCAGCAGCTTAGTCGGGGGTGCGGGGATGCTAGAGACCCAGTACTTC	CASSLVGGAGMLETQYF
.	TRBV4-2	TRBJ1-2	TRBD1	TGTGCCAGCAGCCAAGAAGGAGGACAGGGGCGGGGAGGCTACACCTTC	CASSQEGGQGRGGYTF
.	TRBV27	TRBJ2-7	.	TGTGCCAGCAGGGACACCCCCTACGAGCAGTACTTC	CASRDTPYEQYF
.	TRBV30	TRBJ2-7	.	TGTGCCTCTGGACAGTCCTACGAGCAGTACTTC	CASGQSYEQYF
.	TRBV7-3	TRBJ2-2	.	TGTGCCAGCACCCTCACCGGGGAGCTGTTTTTT	CASTLTGELFF
.	TRBV4-3	TRBJ2-7	.	TGCGCCAGCAGCCAAGATCTTGCTAGCTTGGACGAGCAGTACTTC	CASSQDLASLDEQYF
.	TRBV10-1	TRBJ1-1	.	TGCGCCAGCAGTGTCGGCAGGGAGGCTGAAGCTTTCTTT	CASSVGREAEAFF
.	TRBV9	TRBJ2-2	.	TGTGCCAGCAGCGTGGCAGGAACGAACACCGGGGAGCTGTTTTTT	CASSVAGTNTGELFF
.	TRBV18	TRBJ1-1	.	TGTGCCAGCTCACCGGAGGGGAAAGTAGGTGAAGCTTTCTTT	CASSPEGKVGEAFF